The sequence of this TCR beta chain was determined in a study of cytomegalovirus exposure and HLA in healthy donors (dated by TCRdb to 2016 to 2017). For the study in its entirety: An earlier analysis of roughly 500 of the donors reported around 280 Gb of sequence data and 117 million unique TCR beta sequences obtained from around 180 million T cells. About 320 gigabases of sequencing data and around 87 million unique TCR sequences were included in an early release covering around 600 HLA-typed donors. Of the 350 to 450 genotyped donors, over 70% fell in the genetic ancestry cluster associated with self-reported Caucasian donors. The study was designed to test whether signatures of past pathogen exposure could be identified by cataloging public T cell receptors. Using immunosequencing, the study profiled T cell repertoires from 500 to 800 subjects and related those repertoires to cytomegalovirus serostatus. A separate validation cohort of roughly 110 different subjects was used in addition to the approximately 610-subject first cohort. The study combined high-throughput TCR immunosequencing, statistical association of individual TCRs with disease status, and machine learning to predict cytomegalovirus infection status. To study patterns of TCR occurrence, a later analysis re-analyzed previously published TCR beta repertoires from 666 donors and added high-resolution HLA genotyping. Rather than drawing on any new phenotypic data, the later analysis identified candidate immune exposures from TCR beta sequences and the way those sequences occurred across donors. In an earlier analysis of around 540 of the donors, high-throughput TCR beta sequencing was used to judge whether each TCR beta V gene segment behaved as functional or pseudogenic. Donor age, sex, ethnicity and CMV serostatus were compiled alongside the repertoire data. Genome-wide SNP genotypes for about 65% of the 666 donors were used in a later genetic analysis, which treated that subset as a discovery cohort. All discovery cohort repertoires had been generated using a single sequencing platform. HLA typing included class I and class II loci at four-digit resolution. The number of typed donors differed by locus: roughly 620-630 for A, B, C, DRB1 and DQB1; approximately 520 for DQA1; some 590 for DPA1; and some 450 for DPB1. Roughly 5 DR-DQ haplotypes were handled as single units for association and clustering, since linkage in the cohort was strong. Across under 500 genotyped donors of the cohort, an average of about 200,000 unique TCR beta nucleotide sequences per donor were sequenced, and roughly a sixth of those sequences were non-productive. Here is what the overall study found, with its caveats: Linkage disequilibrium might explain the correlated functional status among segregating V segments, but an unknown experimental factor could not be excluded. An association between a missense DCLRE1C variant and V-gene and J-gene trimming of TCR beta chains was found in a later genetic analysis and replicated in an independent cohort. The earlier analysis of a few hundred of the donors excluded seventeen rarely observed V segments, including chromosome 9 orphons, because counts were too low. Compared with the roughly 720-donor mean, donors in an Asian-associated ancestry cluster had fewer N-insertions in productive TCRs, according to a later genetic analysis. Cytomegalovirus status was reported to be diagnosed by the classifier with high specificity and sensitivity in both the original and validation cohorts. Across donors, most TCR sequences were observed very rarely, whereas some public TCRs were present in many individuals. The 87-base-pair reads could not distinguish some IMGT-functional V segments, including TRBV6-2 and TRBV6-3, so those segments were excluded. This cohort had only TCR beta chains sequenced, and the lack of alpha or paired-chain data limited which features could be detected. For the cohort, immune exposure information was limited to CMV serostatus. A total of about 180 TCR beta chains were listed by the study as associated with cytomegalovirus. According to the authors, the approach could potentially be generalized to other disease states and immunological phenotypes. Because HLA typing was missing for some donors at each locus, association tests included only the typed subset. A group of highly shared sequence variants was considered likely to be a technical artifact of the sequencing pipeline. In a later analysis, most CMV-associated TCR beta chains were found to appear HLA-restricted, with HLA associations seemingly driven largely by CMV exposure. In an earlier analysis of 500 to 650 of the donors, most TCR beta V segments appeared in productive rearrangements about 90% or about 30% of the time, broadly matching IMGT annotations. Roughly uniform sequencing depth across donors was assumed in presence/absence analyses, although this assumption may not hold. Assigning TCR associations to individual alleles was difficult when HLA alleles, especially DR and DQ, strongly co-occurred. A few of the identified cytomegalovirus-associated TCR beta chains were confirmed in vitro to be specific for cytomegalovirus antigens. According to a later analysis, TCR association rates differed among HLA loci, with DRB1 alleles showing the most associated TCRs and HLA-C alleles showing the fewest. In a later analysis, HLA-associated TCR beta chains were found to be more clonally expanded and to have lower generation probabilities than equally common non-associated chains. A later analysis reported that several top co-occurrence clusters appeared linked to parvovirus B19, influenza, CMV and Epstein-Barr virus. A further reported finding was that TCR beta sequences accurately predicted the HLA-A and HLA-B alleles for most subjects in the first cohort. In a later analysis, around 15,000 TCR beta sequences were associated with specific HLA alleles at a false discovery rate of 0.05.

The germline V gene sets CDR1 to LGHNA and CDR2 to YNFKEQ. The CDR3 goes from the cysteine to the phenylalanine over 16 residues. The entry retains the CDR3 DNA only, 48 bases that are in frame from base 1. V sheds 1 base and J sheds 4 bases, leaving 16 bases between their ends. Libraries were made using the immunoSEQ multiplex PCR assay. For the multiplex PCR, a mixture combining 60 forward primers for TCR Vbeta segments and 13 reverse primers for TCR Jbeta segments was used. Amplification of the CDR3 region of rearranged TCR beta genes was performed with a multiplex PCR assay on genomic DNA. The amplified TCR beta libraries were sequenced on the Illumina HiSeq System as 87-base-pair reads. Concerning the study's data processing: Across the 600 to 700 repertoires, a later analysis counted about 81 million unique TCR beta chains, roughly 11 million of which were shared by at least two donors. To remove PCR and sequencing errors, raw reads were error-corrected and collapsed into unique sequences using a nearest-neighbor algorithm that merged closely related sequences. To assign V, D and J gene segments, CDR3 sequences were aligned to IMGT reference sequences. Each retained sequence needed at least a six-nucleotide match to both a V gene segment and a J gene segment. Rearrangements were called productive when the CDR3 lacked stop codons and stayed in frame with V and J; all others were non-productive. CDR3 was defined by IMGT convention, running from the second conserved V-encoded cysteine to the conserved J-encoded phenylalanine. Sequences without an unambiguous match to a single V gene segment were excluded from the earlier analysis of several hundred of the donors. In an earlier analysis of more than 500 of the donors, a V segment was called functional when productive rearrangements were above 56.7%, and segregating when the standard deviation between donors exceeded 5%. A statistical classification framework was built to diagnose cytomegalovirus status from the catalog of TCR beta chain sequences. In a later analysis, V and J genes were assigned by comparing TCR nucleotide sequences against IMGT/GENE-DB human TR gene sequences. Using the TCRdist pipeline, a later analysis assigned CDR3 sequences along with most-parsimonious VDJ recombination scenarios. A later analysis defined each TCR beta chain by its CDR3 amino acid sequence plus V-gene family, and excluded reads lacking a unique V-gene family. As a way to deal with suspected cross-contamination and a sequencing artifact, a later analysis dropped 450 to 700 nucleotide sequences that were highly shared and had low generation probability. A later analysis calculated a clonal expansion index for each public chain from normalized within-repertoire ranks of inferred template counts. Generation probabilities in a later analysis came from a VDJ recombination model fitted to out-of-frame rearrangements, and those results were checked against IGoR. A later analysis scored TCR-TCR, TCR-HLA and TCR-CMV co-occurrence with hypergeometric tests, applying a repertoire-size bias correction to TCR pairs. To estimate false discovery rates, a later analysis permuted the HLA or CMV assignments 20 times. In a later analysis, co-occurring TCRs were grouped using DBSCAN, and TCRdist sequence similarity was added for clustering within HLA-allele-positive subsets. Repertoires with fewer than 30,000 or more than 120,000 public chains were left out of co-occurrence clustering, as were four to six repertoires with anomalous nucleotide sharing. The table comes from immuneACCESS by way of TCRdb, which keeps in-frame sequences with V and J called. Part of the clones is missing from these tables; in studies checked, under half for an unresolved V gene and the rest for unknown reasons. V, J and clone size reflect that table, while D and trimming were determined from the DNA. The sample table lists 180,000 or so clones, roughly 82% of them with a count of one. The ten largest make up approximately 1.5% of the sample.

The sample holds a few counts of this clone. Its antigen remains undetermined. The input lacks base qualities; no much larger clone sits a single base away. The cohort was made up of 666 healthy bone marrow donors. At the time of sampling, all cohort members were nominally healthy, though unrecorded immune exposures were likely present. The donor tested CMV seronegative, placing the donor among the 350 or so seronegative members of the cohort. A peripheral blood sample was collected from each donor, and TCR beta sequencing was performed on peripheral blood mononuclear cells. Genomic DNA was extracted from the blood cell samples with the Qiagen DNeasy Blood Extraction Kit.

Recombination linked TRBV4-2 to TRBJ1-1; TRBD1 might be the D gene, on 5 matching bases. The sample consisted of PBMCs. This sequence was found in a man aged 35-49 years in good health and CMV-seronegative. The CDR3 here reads CASSQGVGGVGTEAFF. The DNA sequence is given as TGTGCCAGCAGCCAAGGAGTCGGGGGAGTCGGCACTGAAGCTTTCTTT.